This T cell receptor beta chain derives from a study of blood T cell repertoires in COVID-19. For the study at large: Samples came from the United States, Italy and Spain, spanning acute and convalescent COVID-19.

Only in-frame clones appear in the TCRdb table, and some are missing; sequencing was by immunoSEQ multiplex PCR. The sample contains about 180,000 clones, about 83% of which appear only once. Germline CDR1 reads SGHVS; CDR2 reads FQNEAQ. V was cut by 0 bases and J by 4 bases, with 9 bases left in between. The CDR3 runs 14 residues. The sequencing input was peripheral blood. The chain combines TRBV7-8 with TRBJ1-2; D might be TRBD1 (5 bases). This TCR was sampled from a woman in her seventies with COVID-19, enrolled during active disease. CDR3 nucleotide sequence: TGTGCCAGCAGCTTAGCGGGCAGGGCCTATGGCTACACCTTC. It specifies CASSLAGRAYGYTF.